A single sample is the source of the 26 T cell receptor beta chains below, sequenced in a study of post-analysis software for immune sequencing data. The study's findings and limits: Included in a set of roughly five TRBV segments more frequent in patients than controls were TRBV5-6, TRBV5-1 and TRBV20-1.

These receptors lack a known antigen. The library was made from cDNA and included unique molecular identifiers. TCRdb recomputed calls from the PCR reads with MiXCR, one row per CDR3 protein. The sample includes roughly 870,000 distinct CDR3 sequences, about 57% seen only once; the top ten take approximately 4.5%. The specimen was blood. The receptors shown here come from a girl between 5 and 17 years old with multiple sclerosis.

The V call is TRBV3-1, the J call TRBJ2-1; D ambiguous. The CDR3 is 16 amino acids. Germline V gene lookup returns CDR1 LGHDT and CDR2 YNNKEL (reference sequence). The V and J ends lost 4 bases and 0 bases respectively, with 13 bases between them. As DNA, the CDR3 is TGTGCCAGCAGCCGAGTGCGGCCTGGCTCCTACAATGAGCAGTTCTTC. Encoded protein: CASSRVRPGSYNEQFF.

This clonotype has more than one count but fewer than ten. The J gene is TRBJ2-7, the V gene TRBV29-1; TRBD2 aligns across 8 bases. Looked up from germline, CDR1 is SQVTM and CDR2 is ANQGSEA. The CDR3 is 14 amino acids. V was clipped by 2 bases and J by 2 bases; unmatched bases: 5. The chain's CDR3 is CSVEKAGAPYEQYF. In nucleotides, the CDR3 is TGCAGCGTTGAAAAAGCGGGAGCCCCCTACGAGCAGTACTTC.

This clonotype was counted only a few times. The chain recombines TRBV12-3 or TRBV12-4 with TRBJ1-1; D possibly corresponds to TRBD1 (5 bases). The CDR3 has 14 residues. Trimming removed 3 bases from V and 3 bases from J, with 11 bases in between. Here the CDR3 DNA reads TGTGCCAGCAGTTTTGGGGGGGGATACACTGAAGCTTTCTTT. Protein product: CASSFGGGYTEAFF.

The rearrangement joins TRBV4-1 to TRBJ2-7; D not resolved. The CDR3 runs to 15 residues. Germline V CDR1 and CDR2: MGHRA, YSYEKL. V was trimmed by 4 bases and J by 3 bases, leaving 16 bases between them. In nucleotides, the CDR3 is TGCGCCAGCAGCCCGGTGGGTAGTGGGGACTACGAGCAGTACTTC. This gives the protein CASSPVGSGDYEQYF.

The CDR3 loop reads CSARGRGPGQPQHF. CDR3 bases: TGCAGTGCTAGGGGCAGGGGGCCAGGACAGCCCCAGCATTTT. This rearrangement joins TRBV20-1 to TRBJ1-5, with 8 positions matching TRBD1. This CDR3 region has 14 residues. Looked up from germline, CDR1 is DFQATT and CDR2 is SNEGSKA (reference sequence). The J segment lost 7 bases and the V segment lost 3 bases, leaving 8 bases of the junction unmatched.

A few counts support this clonotype. CDR3 sequence reads: CASSPRSGQPYEQYF. The DNA for the CDR3 is TGTGCCAGCAGTCCACGCTCGGGACAGCCCTACGAGCAGTACTTC. The chain links TRBV27 to TRBJ2-7; 7 bases map to TRBD1. Germline trimming cut 5 bases from V and 2 bases from J; bases unmatched to any gene: 9. The CDR3 runs to 15 residues. Per germline, CDR1 MNHEY and CDR2 SMNVEV (reference sequence).

The chain has TRBV6-1 and TRBJ1-5; no reliable D call. Germline CDR1 is MNHNS and CDR2 is SASEGT. The length of the CDR3 is 12 residues. Trimming removed 7 bases from V and 11 bases from J, with 15 bases in between. The CDR3 here is CASKDPVASQHF. CDR3 nucleotides: TGTGCCAGCAAAGATCCTGTGGCATCCCAGCATTTT.

This clonotype has just one count. The chain has TRBV5-6 and TRBJ2-3, with TRBD2 matching over 9 bases. The V and J ends lost 3 bases and 3 bases, in that order; junction bases with no gene match: 8. This CDR3 comprises 16 residues. Looked up from germline, CDR1 is SGHDT and CDR2 is YYEEEE. CDR3 nucleotides: TGTGCCAGCAGCTCCCCCGCTAGCGGGATAACAGATACGCAGTATTTT. Translating gives CASSSPASGITDTQYF. The whole variable domain, remainder taken from reference TRBV5-6 and TRBJ2-3, is DAGVTQSPTHLIKTRGQQVTLRCSPKSGHDTVSWYQQALGQGPQFIFQYYEEEERQRGNFPDRFSGHQFPNYSSELNVNALLLGDSALYLCASSSPASGITDTQYFGPGTRLTVL.

The chain has TRBV29-1 and TRBJ1-1; 7 bases are shared with TRBD1. Trimming took 4 bases from V and 0 from J; bases not matched to a gene: 5. This CDR3 spans 14 amino acids. From germline, CDR1 is SQVTM and CDR2 ANQGSEA. The CDR3 nucleotides read TGCAGCGTTGTCGGACAGGCCATGAACACTGAAGCTTTCTTT. This translates into CSVVGQAMNTEAFF.

The V call is TRBV20-1, the J call TRBJ2-7; 7 positions match TRBD1. V was pared by 4 bases and J by 2 bases, with 5 bases of the junction left unmatched. Germline V lookup: CDR1 DFQATT, CDR2 SNEGSKA (reference sequence). There are 13 residues in the CDR3. CDR3 sequence (DNA): TGCAGTGCTACCTGGACAGGAGCCTACGAGCAGTACTTC. Translating it yields CSATWTGAYEQYF.

The V and J genes are TRBV20-1 and TRBJ2-3; D gene uncertain. The CDR3 spans 12 residues. CDR1 is DFQATT and CDR2 is SNEGSKA in the germline V gene (reference sequence). V gave up 3 bases and J gave up 5 bases, with 9 bases separating them. This CDR3 reads CSARAGEDTQYF. DNA for the CDR3: TGCAGTGCTAGGGCAGGAGAAGATACGCAGTATTTT.

This chain joins TRBV5-1 and TRBJ1-1; 9 positions match TRBD1. Germline CDR1 reads SGHRS; CDR2 reads YFSETQ. The ends lost 4 bases at V and 5 bases at J; junction bases unmatched: 9. The CDR3 is 15 residues long. CDR3: CASSPWTGVWTEAFF. Written as DNA, the CDR3 is TGCGCCAGCAGCCCATGGACAGGGGTCTGGACTGAAGCTTTCTTT.

V gene TRBV4-2 combines with J gene TRBJ1-1; D not certain. This CDR3 has 15 amino acids. Germline CDR1 and CDR2: LGHNA and YNFKEQ. Trimming removed 3 bases at V and 3 bases at J, with 14 bases between. CDR3 in DNA: TGTGCCAGCAGCCAGCAAGTGAATCTTGACACTGAAGCTTTCTTT. Encoded protein: CASSQQVNLDTEAFF.

The V and J genes are TRBV29-1 and TRBJ2-7; the D call may be TRBD1 or TRBD2 (6 bases each). This CDR3 comprises 14 residues. The germline V and J ends were trimmed by 6 bases and 2 bases, with 17 bases remaining between them. CDR1 is SQVTM, CDR2 ANQGSEA, per germline. CDR3 nucleotide sequence: TGCAGCGTCGGAGGGGGGAGAGGGGCCTACGAGCAGTACTTC. Its protein product is CSVGGGRGAYEQYF.

This sequence joins TRBV12-3 or TRBV12-4 and TRBJ1-2; TRBD1 aligns across 7 bases. The junction had 7 bases not matched to a gene; V was cut back by 3 bases and J by 6 bases. The CDR3 has 14 amino acids. CDR3 coding DNA: TGTGCCAGCAGTTTGGAGGGGGCGCGTCATGGCTACACCTTC. Its protein is CASSLEGARHGYTF.

J is TRBJ1-1 and V is TRBV5-1; the match to TRBD1 covers 8 bases. Germline assignment: CDR1 SGHRS and CDR2 YFSETQ. Trimming took 2 bases from V and 4 from J; bases not matched to a gene: 7. The length of the CDR3 is 15 residues. Here the CDR3 DNA reads TGCGCCAGCAGCTTAAGTCAGGGGGCGACCACTGAAGCTTTCTTT. Amino acids: CASSLSQGATTEAFF.

This chain connects TRBV7-9 to TRBJ2-5; a weak D match, TRBD1 (6 bases). There are 13 residues in the CDR3. Germline values: CDR1 SEHNR, CDR2 FQNEAQ (reference sequence). Trimming removed 4 bases at V and 5 bases at J, with 11 bases between. CDR3 sequence reads: CASSYRQDETQYF. In DNA form, the CDR3 reads TGTGCCAGCAGCTACCGACAGGACGAGACCCAGTACTTC.

The chain employs TRBV11-2 and TRBJ1-2; D not certain. This CDR3 region has 15 residues. In germline, CDR1 is SGHAT, CDR2 FQNNGV. Deletions cut 3 bases from V and 5 bases from J, with 16 bases between. The CDR3 protein is CASSFSSGMGYGYTF. Written as DNA, the CDR3 is TGTGCCAGCAGCTTCTCCTCGGGGATGGGGTATGGCTACACCTTC.

The gene calls are TRBV2 and TRBJ2-7; the D is unclear. Germline CDR1 reads SNHLY; CDR2 reads FYNNEI. CDR3 length: 14 amino acids. The germline V and J ends were trimmed by 2 bases and 3 bases, with 11 bases remaining between them. The CDR3 protein is CASSEIESSYEQYF. DNA for the CDR3: TGTGCCAGCAGTGAAATAGAGTCTAGCTACGAGCAGTACTTC.

This clonotype was picked up one time. The chain combines TRBV20-1 with TRBJ1-4; no firm D call. V lost 5 bases and J lost 6, with 16 bases in between. This CDR3 has 14 residues. Germline assignment: CDR1 DFQATT and CDR2 SNEGSKA (reference sequence). The CDR3 DNA reads as TGCAGTGCTCAGAGTGGGCAGTCTGATGAAAAACTGTTTTTT. Protein product: CSAQSGQSDEKLFF.

This chain connects TRBV6-2 or TRBV6-3 to TRBJ2-1; D possibly corresponds to TRBD2 (7 bases). Trimming shortened V by 0 bases and J by 9 bases, and 15 bases separated the two germline ends. The CDR3 has 15 amino acids. Germline values: CDR1 MNHEY, CDR2 SVGEGT. CDR3 residues: CASSYSTSRGPEQFF. DNA for the CDR3: TGTGCCAGCAGTTACTCCACATCGCGGGGGCCTGAGCAGTTCTTC.

This clonotype was recorded a few times. This chain connects TRBV5-1 to TRBJ2-3, with D perhaps being TRBD1 or TRBD2 (5 bases each). Trimming took 5 bases from V and 2 from J, leaving 9 bases between them. Germline V gene lookup returns CDR1 SGHRS and CDR2 YFSETQ. This CDR3 contains 13 residues. For the CDR3, the DNA is TGCGCCAGCAGAAGGGGACCCACAGATACGCAGTATTTT. Residues: CASRRGPTDTQYF.

The CDR3 DNA follows: TGCGCCAGCAGCCGATTCGGCATTAATAATTCACCCCTCCACTTT. Its protein is CASSRFGINNSPLHF. This rearrangement joins TRBV5-1 to TRBJ1-6; D ambiguous. The V and J ends lost 4 bases and 5 bases respectively, with 13 bases between them. The CDR3 has 15 residues. The germline CDR1 and CDR2 sequences are SGHRS and YFSETQ.

The V call is TRBV20-1, the J call TRBJ1-5; D unclear. Germline-derived CDR1 and CDR2 are DFQATT and SNEGSKA (reference sequence). The CDR3 runs 18 residues. Trimming cost V 0 bases and J 0 bases, with 18 bases left between them. Here the CDR3 reads CSARDRADWTYSNQPQHF. The CDR3 DNA is TGCAGTGCTAGAGATCGGGCAGATTGGACTTATAGCAATCAGCCCCAGCATTTT.

This chain joins TRBV6-5 and TRBJ2-5; D is possibly TRBD2 (5 bases). Germline assignment: CDR1 MNHEY and CDR2 SVGAGI. The germline V and J ends were trimmed by 5 bases and 5 bases, with 21 bases remaining between them. The CDR3 is 16 residues long. The DNA for the CDR3 is TGTGCCAGCAGTACTTTAAGTGGCGGGCCAACGGAGACCCAGTACTTC. It is translated as CASSTLSGGPTETQYF.

This clonotype has just a few counts. The chain has TRBV6-5 and TRBJ1-6, with a weak D call TRBD1 (6 bases). The ends were cut back, 2 bases at V and 0 bases at J, with 14 bases in the middle. CDR1 and CDR2 from the germline V gene are MNHEY and SVGAGI. This CDR3 region has 18 residues. In nucleotides, the CDR3 is TGTGCCAGCAGTTACCGGCAGGGGACAAGCTCCTATAATTCACCCCTCCACTTT. Protein product: CASSYRQGTSSYNSPLHF.